The sequence of this T cell receptor beta chain was determined in a study of Ad26.COV2.S vaccination and SARS-CoV-2 variants. CDR1 and CDR2 (germline): MNHEY, SVGEGT. The trim removed 2 bases at V and 0 bases at J, leaving 10 bases unmatched. CDR3 length equals 17 residues. This clone was seen a few times. What it binds is unknown. Assay used: immunoSEQ multiplex PCR; TCRdb lists only in-frame clones, some missing. The data contain 120,000 to 150,000 clones, about nine tenths of them singletons. Overall study results and limits: Vaccine recipients posted higher spike-specific TCR breadth than their placebo counterparts. Once vaccination had occurred, spike-specific CD8+ and CD4+ T cell responses reportedly showed substantial breadth. In TCR breadth and depth analyses, total T cell responses may have been underestimated. Breadth measured for non-spike TCRs was similar across vaccine and placebo recipients.

The chain has TRBV6-2 or TRBV6-3 and TRBJ2-7, with TRBD1 matching over 7 bases. Sequencing was performed on peripheral blood, taken after recovery from COVID-19. The TCR originated in a human donor who had recovered from COVID-19. For the CDR3, the DNA is TGTGCCAGCAGTTACCAGGACAGGTCGTATAGCTCCTACGAGCAGTACTTC. Translated: CASSYQDRSYSSYEQYF.